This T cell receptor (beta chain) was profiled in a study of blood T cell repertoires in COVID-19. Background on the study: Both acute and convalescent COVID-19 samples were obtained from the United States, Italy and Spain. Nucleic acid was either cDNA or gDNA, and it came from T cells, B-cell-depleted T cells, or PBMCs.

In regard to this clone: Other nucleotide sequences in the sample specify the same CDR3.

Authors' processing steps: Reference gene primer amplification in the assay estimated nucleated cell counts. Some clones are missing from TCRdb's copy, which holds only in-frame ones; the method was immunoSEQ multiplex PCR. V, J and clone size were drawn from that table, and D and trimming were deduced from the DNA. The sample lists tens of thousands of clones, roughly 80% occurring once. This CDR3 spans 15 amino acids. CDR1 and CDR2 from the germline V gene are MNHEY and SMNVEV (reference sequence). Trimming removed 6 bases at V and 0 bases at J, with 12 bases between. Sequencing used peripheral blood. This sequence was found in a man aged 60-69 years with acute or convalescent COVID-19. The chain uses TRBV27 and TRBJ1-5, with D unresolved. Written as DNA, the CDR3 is TGTGCCAGCAGCCGAAGCGGTGGTAGCAATCAGCCCCAGCATTTT. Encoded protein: CASSRSGGSNQPQHF.